These 28 T cell receptor beta chains were all obtained from the same sample, sequenced in a study of molecular identifiers for immune sequencing clone quantification. TCRdb processed the PCR reads anew with MiXCR; each CDR3 protein has one entry. The table records a few hundred thousand distinct CDR3 sequences, 25% of them present only once. What was sequenced was naive CD8+ T cells from blood, with Jurkat cell RNA spiked in. Subset of the sample: FACS-sorted CD8+CD4-CCR7+CD45RA+ naive T cells. The receptors here all came from a human donor in good health. Some libraries in this study had Jurkat cell RNA spiked in.

This chain links TRBV20-1 with TRBJ2-3; 9 nucleotides line up with TRBD2. Trimming cost V 3 bases and J 0 bases; bases outside gene matches: 7. CDR3 length: 16 amino acids. Germline V lookup: CDR1 DFQATT, CDR2 SNEGSKA (reference sequence). This CDR3 reads CSARGTSRTSTDTQYF. CDR3 nucleotide sequence: TGCAGTGCTAGGGGGACTAGCAGGACCAGCACAGATACGCAGTATTTT.

Here the CDR3 reads CASSQDYLSNTEAFF. Here the CDR3 DNA reads TGTGCCAGCAGCCAAGATTATCTTTCGAACACTGAAGCTTTCTTT. V is TRBV3-1 and J is TRBJ1-1, with D uncertain. CDR1 and CDR2 (germline): LGHDT, YNNKEL (reference sequence). Trimming took 0 bases from V and 1 from J, leaving 9 bases between them. The CDR3 covers 15 residues.

About this clonotype itself: A read error may account for a junction end that differs from germline. The gene calls are TRBV12-3 or TRBV12-4 and TRBJ2-5; TRBD2 agrees at 12 bases. The CDR3 spans 13 residues. CDR3 in amino acids: CASSPSGRETLYF. CDR3 nucleotide sequence: TGTGCCAGCAGTCCTAGCGGGAGGGAGACCCTGTACTTC.

J is TRBJ2-7 and V is TRBV30, with D maybe TRBD1 (6 bases). V was pared by 8 bases and J by 3 bases, with 17 bases between. CDR3 length equals 13 residues. CDR1 GTSNPN and CDR2 SVGIG come from the germline V gene (reference sequence). The CDR3 DNA reads as TGTGCCGGACGTGACAGGCAGAGCTACGAGCAGTACTTC. Its translation is CAGRDRQSYEQYF.

The chain employs TRBV19 and TRBJ1-1, with a tentative D call TRBD1 (5 bases). V lost 3 bases and J 7 bases, leaving 12 bases between the germline ends. This CDR3 region has 13 residues. Germline CDR1 and CDR2: LNHDA and SQIVND (reference sequence). The CDR3 coding sequence is TGTGCCAGTAGTATTGCAGGGTATAATGAAGCTTTCTTT. Encoded protein: CASSIAGYNEAFF.

This clonotype was detected a few times. The chain joins TRBV7-9 to TRBJ2-7; TRBD2 agrees at 8 bases. Germline values: CDR1 SEHNR, CDR2 FQNEAQ (reference sequence). CDR3 size: 15 residues. The V gene end was trimmed by 4 bases and the J gene end by 2 bases; junction bases not matched to a gene: 7. The CDR3 here is CASSSPAGAAYEQYF. CDR3 coding DNA: TGTGCCAGCAGCTCCCCAGCGGGGGCGGCCTACGAGCAGTACTTC. Based on the CDR3 plus reference TRBV7-9 and TRBJ2-7, the full variable domain is DTGVSQNPRHKITKRGQNVTFRCDPISEHNRLYWYRQTLGQGPEFLTYFQNEAQLEKSRLLSDRFSAERPKGSFSTLEIQRTEQGDSAMYLCASSSPAGAAYEQYFGPGTRLTVT.

The rearrangement joins TRBV11-2 to TRBJ2-3; D is unclear. This CDR3 contains 17 residues. Trimming shortened V by 5 bases and J by 1 base, and 19 bases separated the two germline ends. Looked up from germline, CDR1 is SGHAT and CDR2 is FQNNGV. CDR3 coding DNA: TGTGCCAGCAGCCCCCCCAATGGACCCTACCGCACAGATACGCAGTATTTT. As protein: CASSPPNGPYRTDTQYF.

This clonotype came up once. The rearrangement joins TRBV12-3 or TRBV12-4 to TRBJ2-2, with TRBD1 identical over 7 bases. CDR3 length: 15 amino acids. The V segment lost 7 bases and the J segment 4 bases; nucleotides outside the gene matches: 9. CDR3 protein: CASTLWDSPTGELFF. The CDR3 region has the DNA TGTGCCAGCACCCTCTGGGACAGTCCCACCGGGGAGCTGTTTTTT.

This clonotype was detected ten times or more. This chain uses TRBV28 with TRBJ1-2; D may be TRBD1 (5 bases). The ends were cut back, 4 bases at V and 3 bases at J, with 15 bases in the middle. The CDR3 has 15 amino acids. Germline CDR1 reads MDHEN; CDR2 reads SYDVKM. DNA of the CDR3: TGTGCCAGCAGTTCCCTAGACAGCTTCTACTATGGCTACACCTTC. Protein: CASSSLDSFYYGYTF.

This chain connects TRBV14 to TRBJ1-6; D gene ambiguous. CDR1 SGHDN and CDR2 FVKESK come from the germline V gene. Trimming left V 0 bases short and J 0 bases short, with 6 bases between. This CDR3 has 16 amino acids. The CDR3 DNA follows: TGTGCCAGCAGCCAAGACGGGAGCTCCTATAATTCACCCCTCCACTTT. It codes for CASSQDGSSYNSPLHF. Full variable domain (outside the CDR3, taken from reference TRBV14 and TRBJ1-6): EAGVTQFPSHSVIEKGQTVTLRCDPISGHDNLYWYRRVMGKEIKFLLHFVKESKQDESGMPNNRFLAERTGGTYSTLKVQPAELEDSGVYFCASSQDGSSYNSPLHFGNGTRLTVT.

The chain has TRBV27 and TRBJ2-7; 7 bases are shared with TRBD2. CDR1 and CDR2 (germline): MNHEY, SMNVEV (reference sequence). The CDR3 has 16 residues. Trimming removed 5 bases from V and 2 bases from J; junction bases left unmatched: 12. The CDR3 loop reads CASSIGRGGFTYEQYF. CDR3 in DNA: TGTGCCAGCAGTATCGGACGGGGAGGGTTTACCTACGAGCAGTACTTC.

Worth noting for this clonotype: With a much larger clone just one base away, this may be a read error. The chain has TRBV7-2 and TRBJ1-1, with D unresolved. CDR1 is SGHTA and CDR2 is FQGNSA in the germline V gene. The CDR3 loop spans 12 amino acids. The CDR3 loop reads CAGSTLQTEAFF. In DNA form, the CDR3 reads TGTGCCGGCAGCACCCTTCAAACTGAAGCTTTCTTT.

As concerns this clonotype: At one end the junction does not follow the germline gene, possibly because of a read error. The genes are TRBV6-2 or TRBV6-3 and TRBJ1-5; D unresolved. From germline, CDR1 is MNHEY and CDR2 SVGEGT. The CDR3 has 14 amino acids. The CDR3 spells CASRMDANYQSQHF. CDR3 coding DNA: TGTGCCAGCAGGATGGACGCCAACTATCAGTCCCAGCATTTT.

The chain couples TRBV10-2 to TRBJ2-3, with 8 bases identical to TRBD2. The CDR3 is 16 residues long. V was pared by 3 bases and J by 2 bases, with 7 bases of the junction left unmatched. Germline V gene sequence: CDR1 WSHSY, CDR2 SAAADI. This chain's CDR3 is CASSDGGGMDTDTQYF. CDR3 nucleotides: TGCGCCAGCAGTGACGGGGGGGGAATGGACACAGATACGCAGTATTTT.

In regard to this clonotype: A read error may account for a junction end that differs from germline. The chain is built from TRBV5-1 and TRBJ1-1; D remains unclear. CDR3 length: 12 residues. CDR1 is SGHRS, CDR2 YFSETQ, per germline. The CDR3 coding sequence is TGCGCCAGCAGCGCCCCAAACAATGAAGCTTTCTTT. This sequence encodes CASSAPNNEAFF. The entire variable domain, with the rest obtained from reference TRBV5-1 and TRBJ1-1, is as follows: KAGVTQTPRYLIKTRGQQVTLSCSPISGHRSVSWYQQTPGQGLQFLFEYFSETQRNKGNFPGRFSGRQFSNSRSEMNVSTLELGDSALYLCASSAPNNEAFFGQGTRLTVV.

This clonotype was seen ten or more times. This rearrangement joins TRBV7-9 to TRBJ2-3; D is unclear. Germline V CDR1 and CDR2: SEHNR, FQNEAQ (reference sequence). V was shortened by 0 bases and J by 2 bases, with 3 bases between the two germline ends. The CDR3 has 13 amino acids. The chain's CDR3 is CASSLAPTDTQYF. The DNA of the CDR3 is TGTGCCAGCAGCTTAGCGCCCACAGATACGCAGTATTTT.

V gene TRBV9 combines with J gene TRBJ1-6; 7 bases map to TRBD1. The CDR3 is 15 residues long. From germline, CDR1 is SGDLS and CDR2 YYNGEE. V was clipped by 2 bases and J by 7 bases; unmatched bases: 6. DNA of the CDR3: TGTGCCAGCAGCGTGGGGGACAGCCTAAATTCACCCCTCCACTTT. This sequence encodes CASSVGDSLNSPLHF.

This clonotype was picked up a small number of times. The CDR3: CASSPQPGGGYEQYF. DNA for the CDR3: TGCGCCAGCAGCCCCCAGCCGGGCGGGGGGTACGAGCAGTACTTC. V gene TRBV4-1 combines with J gene TRBJ2-7; 8 nucleotides line up with TRBD2. Germline CDR1 and CDR2: MGHRA and YSYEKL. V lost 4 bases to trimming and J lost 4 bases; unmatched junction nucleotides: 9. The CDR3 runs 15 residues.

The chain couples TRBV7-6 to TRBJ2-2; D gene uncertain. This CDR3 has 20 amino acids. Germline CDR1 reads SGHVS; CDR2 reads FNYEAQ. V was clipped by 5 bases and J by 2 bases, with 27 bases between them. DNA for the CDR3: TGTGCCAGCAGCGCCTCCACAGAACGCGACTTGGCATCTAACACCGGGGAGCTGTTTTTT. The encoded protein is CASSASTERDLASNTGELFF. The complete variable domain, with remaining parts taken from reference TRBV7-6 and TRBJ2-2, reads GAGVSQSPRYKVTKRGQDVALRCDPISGHVSLYWYRQALGQGPEFLTYFNYEAQQDKSGLPNDRFSAERPEGSISTLTIQRTEQRDSAMYRCASSASTERDLASNTGELFFGEGSRLTVL.

This clonotype was picked up a small number of times. The V gene is TRBV7-9, the J gene TRBJ2-5; TRBD2 matches at 7 bases. From germline, CDR1 is SEHNR and CDR2 FQNEAQ (reference sequence). Unmatched junction bases numbered 10, after V lost 4 bases and J lost 5 bases. CDR3 size: 15 residues. CDR3 nucleotides: TGTGCCAGCAGCTACCTAAGCGGGGCGGGGGAGACCCAGTACTTC. As protein: CASSYLSGAGETQYF.

This clonotype was counted a few times. The chain employs TRBV5-6 and TRBJ2-3; D unclear. The CDR3 loop spans 15 amino acids. Per germline, CDR1 SGHDT and CDR2 YYEEEE. Trimming took 2 bases from V and 0 from J, leaving 10 bases between them. The CDR3 region is CASSLILHSTDTQYF. The CDR3 DNA reads TGTGCCAGCAGCTTAATATTACATAGCACAGATACGCAGTATTTT.

CDR3 DNA sequence: TGTGCCAGCAGTCCCCGGCGGCGGGCAGATACGCAGTATTTT. Protein: CASSPRRRADTQYF. The gene calls are TRBV12-3 or TRBV12-4 and TRBJ2-3; possibly TRBD2 for D (5 bases). The CDR3 is 14 amino acids. Trimming took off 5 bases at V and 4 bases at J, with 13 bases between the two ends.

This clonotype was picked up a small number of times. The CDR3 nucleotides are TGTGCCAGTAGTAGCACGGATTGGGATGGCTACACCTTC. Its protein is CASSSTDWDGYTF. The V and J genes are TRBV19 and TRBJ1-2; D call uncertain. V gave up 4 bases and J gave up 6 bases, with 12 bases separating them. The CDR3 is made up of 13 amino acids. The germline V gene encodes CDR1 LNHDA and CDR2 SQIVND (reference sequence).

This clonotype was seen a handful of times. V usage is TRBV7-9 and J usage is TRBJ2-7, with 7 bases fitting TRBD1. The germline gives CDR1 SEHNR, CDR2 FQNEAQ (reference sequence). This CDR3 region has 15 residues. Trimming cost V 5 bases and J 7 bases; bases outside gene matches: 14. The CDR3 here is CASSLPVRQGFEQYF. CDR3 DNA: TGTGCCAGCAGCCTCCCTGTGAGACAGGGTTTTGAGCAGTACTTC. The full variable domain, its missing parts supplied by reference TRBV7-9 and TRBJ2-7, is DTGVSQNPRHKITKRGQNVTFRCDPISEHNRLYWYRQTLGQGPEFLTYFQNEAQLEKSRLLSDRFSAERPKGSFSTLEIQRTEQGDSAMYLCASSLPVRQGFEQYFGPGTRLTVT.

This clonotype was picked up a small number of times. V and J are TRBV18 and TRBJ2-7; D tentatively reads TRBD1 or TRBD2 (6 bases each). The V gene lost 5 bases and the J gene lost 0 bases, with 17 bases spanning the gap. The germline V gene encodes CDR1 KGHSH and CDR2 LQKENI. The CDR3 is 16 residues long. CDR3 nucleotide sequence: TGTGCCAGCTCAGAAACGGGGGCAGGGTACTCCTACGAGCAGTACTTC. It codes for CASSETGAGYSYEQYF.

This clonotype was seen a few times. The chain is built from TRBV3-2 and TRBJ1-3. TRBV3-2 is tagged as a pseudogene. CDR3 size: 15 residues. The DNA of the CDR3 is TGTGCCAGCAGCCAAGATAGCAGGCCAAAGACGTCCATATATTTT. It yields the protein CASSQDSRPKTSIYF.

V usage is TRBV19 and J usage is TRBJ2-1; 10 bases are shared with TRBD2. V gave up 6 bases and J gave up 5 bases; unmatched junction bases: 7. The CDR3 consists of 15 residues. The germline gives CDR1 LNHDA, CDR2 SQIVND (reference sequence). The CDR3 region has the DNA TGTGCCAGTAGGAAATCTAGCGGGGGTGACAATGAGCAGTTCTTC. Protein sequence: CASRKSSGGDNEQFF.

The table lists this clonotype with a few counts. One end of the junction varies from germline; a read error may be responsible. J is TRBJ2-2 and V is TRBV20-1; D may correspond to TRBD1 or TRBD2 (6 bases each). CDR3 length: 13 amino acids. Per the germline V gene, CDR1 is DFQATT and CDR2 is SNEGSKA (reference sequence). CDR3 bases: TGCAGTGCTCCGGGGGCTGACACCGGGGAGCTGCTTTTT. Protein: CSAPGADTGELLF.